These T cell receptor beta chains were read from a single sample in a study of low-dose radiotherapy and immunotherapy resistance in tumors. TCRdb passed the reads through MiXCR, listing each CDR3 protein once. Seen here are over 55,000 distinct CDR3 sequences, around 30% observed once, and the top ten hold roughly 10%. The sample in question was PBMCs, obtained before treatment. The receptors derive from a female donor with ovarian cancer. Each CDR3 is given with its conserved first and last residue. The D gene is left open where the match is weak. Size is omitted from some rows. Given values are once, few, many or a class for expanded clones.

d_call	v_call	clone_size	j_call	cdr3_nt	cdr3_aa
.	TRBV7-2	many	TRBJ2-5	TGTGCCAGCAGCCGTGGGACATTCGAGACCCAGTACTTC	CASSRGTFETQYF
.	TRBV29-1	many	TRBJ1-6	TGCAGCATAAGGGTGCAGGCGGATTCACCCCTCCACTTT	CSIRVQADSPLHF
.	TRBV5-6	.	TRBJ2-1	TGTGCCAGCAGCACGTCCCGGGGAGGACGCAATGAGCAGTTCTTC	CASSTSRGGRNEQFF
.	TRBV5-1	once	TRBJ2-7	TGCGCCAGCAGCCCGGTCGCGGAGTCCTACGAGCAGTACTTC	CASSPVAESYEQYF
.	TRBV20-1	many	TRBJ2-2	TGCAGTGCTAGAGTTCCAGGGATCACCGGGGAGCTGTTTTTT	CSARVPGITGELFF
.	TRBV27	many	TRBJ2-1	TGTGCCAGCAGTTCTTGGGGGGGGGCGTACAATGAGCAGTTCTTC	CASSSWGGAYNEQFF
TRBD2	TRBV9	many	TRBJ2-7	TGTGCCAGCAGCGTGGGACTAGCGGGAGAACTGGGGGAGCAGTACTTC	CASSVGLAGELGEQYF
TRBD2	TRBV28	few	TRBJ2-3	TGTGCCAGCATAGCGGGACGCACAGATACGCAGTATTTT	CASIAGRTDTQYF
TRBD2	TRBV7-2	.	TRBJ2-7	TGTGCCAGCAGCAGGGGACTAGCGGGGCTCTCCTACGAGCAGTACTTC	CASSRGLAGLSYEQYF
.	TRBV6-6	.	TRBJ2-3	TGTGCCAGCAGTTACTCAGGGCCGGGGAGCGCAGATACGCAGTATTTT	CASSYSGPGSADTQYF
.	TRBV13	many	TRBJ2-2	TGTGCCAGCAGCGAAGGAATTCGGAGACATACCCCGAACACCGGGGAGCTGTTTTTT	CASSEGIRRHTPNTGELFF
.	TRBV20-1	many	TRBJ1-2	TGCAGTGCTAAAACCAGGGAATCAAAGGGCTACACCTTC	CSAKTRESKGYTF
.	TRBV5-4	many	TRBJ2-7	TGTGCCAGCAGCTTGAATGCAGGCGGTGTCTACGAGCAGTACTTC	CASSLNAGGVYEQYF
.	TRBV30	.	TRBJ2-6	TGTGCCCACGAGGGGAAAGGGGCCAACGTCCTGACTTTC	CAHEGKGANVLTF
.	TRBV19	many	TRBJ1-1	TGTGCCAGTAGCGAGACAGGACCGAACACTGAAGCTTTCTTT	CASSETGPNTEAFF